This TCR beta chain was identified during a study of shared clonotypes between healthy human individuals. Notes on this clone: Its antigen is unidentified.

Germline lookup yields CDR1 SQVTM and CDR2 ANQGSEA. V trimming: 7 bases; J trimming: 4 bases; junction bases outside the gene matches: 10. The CDR3 is made up of 14 amino acids. Profiled with immunoSEQ multiplex PCR; TCRdb holds only in-frame clones, not every one. The sample carries hundreds of thousands of clones, more than 70% recorded once. Study conclusions and caveats: Generally, naive subsets came out with larger estimated richness than memory subsets.

Donors comprised healthy HIV-negative adults lacking recent acute infections or vaccinations. Investigators divided CD4+ cells into CD45RA+ naive and CD45RA-negative memory subsets. This clonotype was obtained from a woman under 40 in good health. Sequencing was carried out using memory CD4+ T cells sorted from blood. Subset specified: CD45RA-negative fraction. V is TRBV29-1 and J is TRBJ2-3; 8 nucleotides agree with TRBD1. This CDR3 reads CSALTGDSADTQYF. CDR3 coding DNA: TGCAGCGCATTGACAGGGGATAGCGCAGATACGCAGTATTTT.